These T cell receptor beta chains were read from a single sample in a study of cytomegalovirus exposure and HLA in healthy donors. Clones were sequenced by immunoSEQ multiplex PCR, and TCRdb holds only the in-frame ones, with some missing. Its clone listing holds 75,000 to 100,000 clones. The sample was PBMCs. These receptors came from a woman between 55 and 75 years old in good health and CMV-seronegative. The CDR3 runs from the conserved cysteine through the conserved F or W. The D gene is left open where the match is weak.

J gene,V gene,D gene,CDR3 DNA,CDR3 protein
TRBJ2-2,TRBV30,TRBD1,TGTGCCTGGACAGGGGGCTTAACCAACGCCGGGGAGCTGTTTTTT,CAWTGGLTNAGELFF
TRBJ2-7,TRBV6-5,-,TGTGCCAGCAGTTACCGTGGCAACTCCTACGAGCAGTACTTC,CASSYRGNSYEQYF
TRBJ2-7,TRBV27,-,TGTGCCAGCAGTTCCCTATCCCGCCCCGGGACGGAGGGGTACGAGCAGTACTTC,CASSSLSRPGTEGYEQYF
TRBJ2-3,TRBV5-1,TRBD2,TGCGCCAGCTCAAGACTAGCGGGAGTCGGGGAAGATACGCAGTATTTT,CASSRLAGVGEDTQYF
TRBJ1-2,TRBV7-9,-,TGTGCCAGCAGCTCACTAAGCGGTAACTATGGCTACACCTTC,CASSSLSGNYGYTF
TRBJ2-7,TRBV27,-,TGTGCCAGCAGTTCCCTTGGCAGGGCGTCTTACGAGCAGTACTTC,CASSSLGRASYEQYF
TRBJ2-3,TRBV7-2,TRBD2,TGTGCCAGCAGCTCCGGGAACGGGAGGTCAGATACGCAGTATTTT,CASSSGNGRSDTQYF
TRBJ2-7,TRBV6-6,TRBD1,TGTGCCAGCAGCCAATCCGACAGGGTATACGAGCAGTACTTC,CASSQSDRVYEQYF
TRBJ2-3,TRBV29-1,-,TGCAGCGACAGAAGGGGTACAGGAACAAATACGCAGTATTTT,CSDRRGTGTNTQYF
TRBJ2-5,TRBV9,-,TGTGCCAGCAGCGTAGGAGGGGGTGAAGAGACCCAGTACTTC,CASSVGGGEETQYF
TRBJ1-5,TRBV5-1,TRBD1,TGCGCCAGCAGCTTGGGGCCTCAGGGGGGAGATCAGCCCCAGCATTTT,CASSLGPQGGDQPQHF
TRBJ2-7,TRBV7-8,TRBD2,TGTGCCAGCAGCCCGGGGACTAGCGGCTCCTACGAGCAGTACTTC,CASSPGTSGSYEQYF
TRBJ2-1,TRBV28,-,TGTGCCAGCAGTTTATTTGCCGGGGGAGCTAACAATGAGCAGTTCTTC,CASSLFAGGANNEQFF
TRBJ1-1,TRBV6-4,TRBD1,TGTGCCAGCAAGAGACAGGGGGGCACTGAAGCTTTCTTT,CASKRQGGTEAFF
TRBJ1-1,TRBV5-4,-,TGTGCCAGCAGCTTCGGGAGGGGGACTGAAGCTTTCTTT,CASSFGRGTEAFF
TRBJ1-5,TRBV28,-,TGTGCCAGCAGGAGCATCGGGGGGCGCAATCAGCCCCAGCATTTT,CASRSIGGRNQPQHF
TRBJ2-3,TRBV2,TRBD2,TGTGCCAGCGGGGAAACGGGAGGGCCTGTAGATACGCAGTATTTT,CASGETGGPVDTQYF
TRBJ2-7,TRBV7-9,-,TGTGCCAGCAGCTTAGGAGGGGGTGGCTACGAGCAGTACTTC,CASSLGGGGYEQYF
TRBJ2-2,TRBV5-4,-,TGTGCCAGCAGATTAACAGGGACCGGGGAGCTGTTTTTT,CASRLTGTGELFF
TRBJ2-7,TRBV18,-,TGTGCCAGCTCACCCGCACAGGGAAGGGACGGATCCTACGAGCAGTACTTC,CASSPAQGRDGSYEQYF
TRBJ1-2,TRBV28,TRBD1,TGTGCCAGCAGGGGAGGCGCGGGACAGGGGGCGCCTGGCTACACCTTC,CASRGGAGQGAPGYTF
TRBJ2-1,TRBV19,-,TGTGCCAGTAGTCAATCCGGGACTCCTACGTACCAGGAGCAGTTCTTC,CASSQSGTPTYQEQFF
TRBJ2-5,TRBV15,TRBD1,TGTGCCACCAGCAGGGACAGGGGACAAGAGACCCAGTACTTC,CATSRDRGQETQYF
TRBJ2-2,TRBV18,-,TGTGCCAGCTCACCCGAGCGGAACACCGGGGAGCTGTTTTTT,CASSPERNTGELFF
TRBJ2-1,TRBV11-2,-,TGTGCCAGCAGCTTAAGGAGAGTGGGGGCTAGTTACAATGAGCAGTTCTTC,CASSLRRVGASYNEQFF
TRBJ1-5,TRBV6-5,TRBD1,TGTGCCAGCAGTACAGGGGGCAATAGCAATCAGCCCCAGCATTTT,CASSTGGNSNQPQHF
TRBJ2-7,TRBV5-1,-,TGCGCCAGCAGCTCGGAATCCCGACGGGGGGAGCAGTACTTC,CASSSESRRGEQYF